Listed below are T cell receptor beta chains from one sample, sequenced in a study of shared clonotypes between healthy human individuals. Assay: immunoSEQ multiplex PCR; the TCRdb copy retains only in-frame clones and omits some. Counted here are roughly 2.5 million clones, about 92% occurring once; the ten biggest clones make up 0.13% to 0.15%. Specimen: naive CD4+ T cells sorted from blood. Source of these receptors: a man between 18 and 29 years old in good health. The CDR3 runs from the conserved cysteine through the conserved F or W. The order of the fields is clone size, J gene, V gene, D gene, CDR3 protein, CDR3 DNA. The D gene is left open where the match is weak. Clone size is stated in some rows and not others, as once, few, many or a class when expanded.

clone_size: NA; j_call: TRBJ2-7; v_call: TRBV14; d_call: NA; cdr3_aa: CASSQRITQPSGLGEQYF; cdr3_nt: TGTGCCAGCAGCCAGCGCATAACCCAACCTTCTGGGCTGGGCGAGCAGTACTTC
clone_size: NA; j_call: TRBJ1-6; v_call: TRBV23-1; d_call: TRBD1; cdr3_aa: CASSQSGQGNSPLHF; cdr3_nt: TGCGCCAGCAGTCAATCGGGACAGGGCAATTCACCCCTCCACTTT
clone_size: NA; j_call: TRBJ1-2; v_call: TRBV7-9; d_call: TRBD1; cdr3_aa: CASRLGQGALGYTF; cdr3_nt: TGTGCCAGCAGACTAGGACAGGGGGCGCTTGGCTACACCTTC
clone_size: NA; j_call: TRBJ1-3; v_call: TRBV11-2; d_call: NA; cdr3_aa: CASSLTQGSSGNTIYF; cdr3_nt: TGTGCCAGCAGCTTAACACAGGGCTCCTCTGGAAACACCATATATTTT
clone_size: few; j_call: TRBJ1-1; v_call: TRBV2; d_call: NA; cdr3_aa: CASSEQEPSEAFF; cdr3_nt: TGTGCCAGCAGTGAACAGGAACCTTCTGAAGCTTTCTTT
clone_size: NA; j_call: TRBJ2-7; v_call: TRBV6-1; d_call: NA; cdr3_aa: CASSERRVGTYEQYF; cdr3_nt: TGTGCCAGCAGTGAACGAAGGGTGGGGACCTACGAGCAGTACTTC
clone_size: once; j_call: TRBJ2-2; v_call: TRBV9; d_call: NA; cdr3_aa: CASSGLHGFGGELFF; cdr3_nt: TGTGCCAGCAGCGGCTTACATGGGTTCGGCGGGGAGCTGTTTTTT
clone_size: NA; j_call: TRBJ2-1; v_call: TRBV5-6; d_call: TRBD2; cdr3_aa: CASSLVPAGNTYNEQFF; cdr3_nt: TGTGCCAGCAGCTTAGTCCCAGCGGGAAATACCTACAATGAGCAGTTCTTC
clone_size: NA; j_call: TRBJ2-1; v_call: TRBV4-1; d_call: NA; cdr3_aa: CASSQSLVSGVMIF; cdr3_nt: TGCGCCAGCAGCCAGTCATTAGTTTCGGGAGTAATGATCTTC
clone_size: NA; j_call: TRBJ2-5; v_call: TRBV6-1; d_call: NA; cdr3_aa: CASATGTSQETQYF; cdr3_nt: TGTGCCAGCGCGACCGGGACAAGCCAAGAGACCCAGTACTTC
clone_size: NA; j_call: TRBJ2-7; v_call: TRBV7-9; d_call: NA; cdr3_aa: CASSLSGPHSYEQYF; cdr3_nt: TGTGCCAGCAGCTTGTCTGGGCCTCACTCCTACGAGCAGTACTTC
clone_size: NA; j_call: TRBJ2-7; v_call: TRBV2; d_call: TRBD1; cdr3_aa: CASSKFGQGAYEQYF; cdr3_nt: TGTGCCAGCAGTAAGTTCGGACAGGGGGCCTACGAGCAGTACTTC
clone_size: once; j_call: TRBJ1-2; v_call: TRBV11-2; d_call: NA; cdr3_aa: CASSFTGHYGYTF; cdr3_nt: TGTGCCAGCAGCTTCACAGGGCACTATGGCTACACCTTC
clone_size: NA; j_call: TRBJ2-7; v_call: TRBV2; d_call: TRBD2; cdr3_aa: CASSVGTTYEQYF; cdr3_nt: TGTGCCAGCAGTGTTGGGACTACCTACGAGCAGTACTTC
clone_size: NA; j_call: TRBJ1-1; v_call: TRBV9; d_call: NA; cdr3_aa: CASSVGTGAMNTEAFF; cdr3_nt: TGTGCCAGCAGCGTAGGAACAGGCGCGATGAACACTGAAGCTTTCTTT
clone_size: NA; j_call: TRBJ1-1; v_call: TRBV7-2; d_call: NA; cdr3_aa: CASSPTRIEAFF; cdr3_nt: TGTGCCAGCAGCCCCACACGAATTGAAGCTTTCTTT
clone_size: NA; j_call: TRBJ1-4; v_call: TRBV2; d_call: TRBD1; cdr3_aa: CASRDGQGEKLFF; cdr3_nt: TGTGCCAGCAGGGATGGACAGGGGGAAAAACTGTTTTTT
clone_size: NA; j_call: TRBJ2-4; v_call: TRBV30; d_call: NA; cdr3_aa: CAWRVSGYIQYF; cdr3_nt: TGTGCCTGGAGGGTGTCGGGTTACATTCAGTACTTC
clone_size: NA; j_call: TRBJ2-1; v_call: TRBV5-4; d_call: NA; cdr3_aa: CASTPREGDVGNEQFF; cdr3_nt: TGTGCCAGCACCCCTAGAGAGGGAGACGTTGGGAATGAGCAGTTCTTC
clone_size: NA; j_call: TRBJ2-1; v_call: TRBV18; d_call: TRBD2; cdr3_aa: CASSPGTSGSLQFF; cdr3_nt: TGTGCCAGCTCACCCGGGACTAGCGGGAGTCTCCAGTTCTTC
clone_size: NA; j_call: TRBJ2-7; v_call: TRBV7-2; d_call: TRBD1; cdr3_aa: CASSFATGGTYEQYF; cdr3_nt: TGTGCCAGCAGCTTTGCGACAGGGGGTACCTACGAGCAGTACTTC
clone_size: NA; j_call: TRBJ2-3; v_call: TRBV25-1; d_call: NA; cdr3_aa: CASRGDISTDTQYF; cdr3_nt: TGTGCCAGCAGAGGGGACATTTCCACAGATACGCAGTATTTT
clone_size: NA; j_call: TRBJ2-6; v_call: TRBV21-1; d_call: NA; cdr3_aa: CASSPKTESSGANVLTF; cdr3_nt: TGTGCCAGCAGCCCAAAGACCGAAAGTTCTGGGGCCAACGTCCTGACTTTC
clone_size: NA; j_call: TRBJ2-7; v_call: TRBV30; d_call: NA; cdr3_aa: CAWSASYEQYF; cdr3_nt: TGTGCCTGGAGTGCAAGCTACGAGCAGTACTTC
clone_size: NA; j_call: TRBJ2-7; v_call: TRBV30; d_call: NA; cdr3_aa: CAWSMRGEQYF; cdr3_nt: TGTGCCTGGAGTATGAGGGGCGAGCAGTACTTC
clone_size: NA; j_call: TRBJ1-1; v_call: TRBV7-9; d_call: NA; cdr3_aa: CASSSPQGTEAFF; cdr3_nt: TGTGCCAGCAGCTCACCACAGGGCACTGAAGCTTTCTTT
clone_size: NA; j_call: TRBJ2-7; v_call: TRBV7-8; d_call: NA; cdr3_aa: CASSLEWGGISYEQYF; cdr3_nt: TGTGCCAGCAGCTTAGAATGGGGCGGGATAAGTTACGAGCAGTACTTC
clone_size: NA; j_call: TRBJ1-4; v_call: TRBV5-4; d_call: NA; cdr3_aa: CATSGAINEKLFF; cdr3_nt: TGTGCCACCAGCGGTGCAATTAATGAAAAACTGTTTTTT
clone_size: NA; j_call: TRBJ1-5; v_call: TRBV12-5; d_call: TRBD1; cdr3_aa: CASGPDREAHYSNQPQHF; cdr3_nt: TGTGCTAGTGGCCCCGACAGGGAAGCCCACTATAGCAATCAGCCCCAGCATTTT
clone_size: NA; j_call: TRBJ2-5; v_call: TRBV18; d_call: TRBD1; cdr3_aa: CASSPVAGQGRETQYF; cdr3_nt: TGTGCCAGCTCACCAGTTGCGGGACAGGGGCGAGAGACCCAGTACTTC
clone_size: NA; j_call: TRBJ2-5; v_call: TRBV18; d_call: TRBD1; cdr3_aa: CASSPGQLQETQYF; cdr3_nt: TGTGCCAGCTCCCCGGGACAGCTTCAAGAGACCCAGTACTTC
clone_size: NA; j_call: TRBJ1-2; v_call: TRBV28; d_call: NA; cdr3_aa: CASSFPFPGYGYTF; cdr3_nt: TGTGCCAGCAGTTTTCCCTTCCCAGGGTATGGCTACACCTTC
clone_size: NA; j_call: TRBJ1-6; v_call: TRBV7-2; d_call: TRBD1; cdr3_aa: CASSLLGQGNSPLHF; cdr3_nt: TGTGCCAGCAGCTTATTGGGACAGGGTAACTCACCCCTCCACTTT
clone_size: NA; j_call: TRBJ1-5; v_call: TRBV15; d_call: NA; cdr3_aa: CATSRVGGGNQPQHF; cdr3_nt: TGTGCCACCAGCAGAGTTGGGGGGGGTAATCAGCCCCAGCATTTT
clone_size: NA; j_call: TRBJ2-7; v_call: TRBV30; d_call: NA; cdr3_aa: CAFGSKSHEQYF; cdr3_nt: TGTGCCTTCGGGTCGAAGAGCCACGAGCAGTACTTC
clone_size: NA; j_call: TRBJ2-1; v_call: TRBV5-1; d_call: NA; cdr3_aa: CASSLEWVEDEQFF; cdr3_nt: TGCGCCAGCAGCTTGGAGTGGGTCGAAGATGAGCAGTTCTTC
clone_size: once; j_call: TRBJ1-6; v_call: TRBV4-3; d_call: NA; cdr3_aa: CASSRLGGYNSPLHF; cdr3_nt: TGCGCCAGCAGCCGCCTTGGGGGCTATAATTCACCCCTCCACTTT
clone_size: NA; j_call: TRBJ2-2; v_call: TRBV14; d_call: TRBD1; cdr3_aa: CASSRQGYTGELFF; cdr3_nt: TGTGCCAGCAGCCGACAGGGGTACACCGGGGAGCTGTTTTTT
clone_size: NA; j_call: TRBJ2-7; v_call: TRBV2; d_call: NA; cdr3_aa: CASSGTISTYEQYF; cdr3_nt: TGTGCCAGCAGTGGGACTATTAGCACCTACGAGCAGTACTTC
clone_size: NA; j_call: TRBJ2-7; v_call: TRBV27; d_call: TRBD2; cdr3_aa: CASSLTASGSYEQYF; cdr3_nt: TGTGCCAGCAGTTTAACGGCTAGCGGATCCTACGAGCAGTACTTC
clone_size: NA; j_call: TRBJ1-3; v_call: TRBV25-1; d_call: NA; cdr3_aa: CASSDAGNRRSSGNTIYF; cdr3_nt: TGTGCCAGCAGTGATGCTGGAAATCGGCGCAGCTCTGGAAACACCATATATTTT
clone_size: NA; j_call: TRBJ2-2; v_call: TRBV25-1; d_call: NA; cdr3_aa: CASREDQAPGELFF; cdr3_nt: TGTGCCAGCAGAGAGGACCAGGCACCCGGGGAGCTGTTTTTT
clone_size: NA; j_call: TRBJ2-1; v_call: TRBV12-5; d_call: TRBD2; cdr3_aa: CASGRIPGPSGGPYNEQFF; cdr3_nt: TGTGCTAGTGGTCGCATCCCCGGCCCTAGCGGGGGGCCCTACAATGAGCAGTTCTTC
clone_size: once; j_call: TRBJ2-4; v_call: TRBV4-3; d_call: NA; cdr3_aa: CASSQEVQGGAKNIQYF; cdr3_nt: TGCGCCAGCAGCCAGGAGGTCCAGGGGGGAGCCAAAAACATTCAGTACTTC
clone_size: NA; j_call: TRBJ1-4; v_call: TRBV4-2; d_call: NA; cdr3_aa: CASREGGFDEKLFF; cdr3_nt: TGTGCCAGCAGGGAGGGGGGATTTGATGAAAAACTGTTTTTT
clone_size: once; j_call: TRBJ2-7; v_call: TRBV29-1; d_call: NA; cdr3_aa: CSAEAVGGEQYF; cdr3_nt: TGCAGCGCCGAGGCGGTCGGAGGGGAGCAGTACTTC
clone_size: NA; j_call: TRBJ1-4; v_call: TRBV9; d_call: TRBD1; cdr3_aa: CASSVDRGFTEKLFF; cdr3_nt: TGTGCCAGCAGCGTAGACAGGGGTTTTACCGAAAAACTGTTTTTT
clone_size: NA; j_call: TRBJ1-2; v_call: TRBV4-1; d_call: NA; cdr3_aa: CASSHTTETNYGYTF; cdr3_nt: TGCGCCAGCAGCCACACGACAGAGACTAACTATGGCTACACCTTC
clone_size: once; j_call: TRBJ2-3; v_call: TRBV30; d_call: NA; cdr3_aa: CAWSVTRGTDTQYF; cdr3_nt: TGTGCCTGGAGTGTAACCCGAGGGACAGATACGCAGTATTTT
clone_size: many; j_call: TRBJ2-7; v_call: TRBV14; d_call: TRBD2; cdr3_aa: CASSQGWGLALPDEQYF; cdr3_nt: TGTGCCAGCAGCCAGGGTTGGGGACTAGCACTTCCGGACGAGCAGTACTTC
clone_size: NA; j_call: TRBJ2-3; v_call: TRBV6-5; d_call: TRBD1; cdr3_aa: CASSRGQGSTDTQYF; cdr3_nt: TGTGCCAGCAGCAGGGGACAGGGGAGCACAGATACGCAGTATTTT